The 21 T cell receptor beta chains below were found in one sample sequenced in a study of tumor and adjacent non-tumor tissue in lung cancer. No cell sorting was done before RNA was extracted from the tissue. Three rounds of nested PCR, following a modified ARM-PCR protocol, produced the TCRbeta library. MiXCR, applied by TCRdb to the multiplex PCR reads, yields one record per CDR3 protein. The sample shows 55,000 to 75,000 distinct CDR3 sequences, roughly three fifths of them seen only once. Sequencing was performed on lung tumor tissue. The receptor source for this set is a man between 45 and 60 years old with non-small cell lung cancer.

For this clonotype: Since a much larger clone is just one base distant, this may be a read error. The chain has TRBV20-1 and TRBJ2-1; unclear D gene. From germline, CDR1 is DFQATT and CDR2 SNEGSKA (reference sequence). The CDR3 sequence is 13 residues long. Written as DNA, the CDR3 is TGCAGTGTTAGAACACAGTATTACAATGAGCAGTTCTTC. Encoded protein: CSVRTQYYNEQFF.

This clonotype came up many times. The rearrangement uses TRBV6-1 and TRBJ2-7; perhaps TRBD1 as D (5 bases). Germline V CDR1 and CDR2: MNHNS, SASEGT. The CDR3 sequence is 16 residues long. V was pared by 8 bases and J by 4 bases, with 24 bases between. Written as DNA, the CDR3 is TGTGCCAGCGGCGCCCGTTTTGGGGCGAAGTTATACGAGCAGTACTTC. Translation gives CASGARFGAKLYEQYF.

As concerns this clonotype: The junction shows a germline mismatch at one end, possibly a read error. In nucleotides, the CDR3 is TGTGTCAGCAGCCCCTTAGCGGGAGGGGAGTTGGAGACCCAGTACTTC. Protein: CVSSPLAGGELETQYF. The chain employs TRBV7-8 and TRBJ2-5, with 11 bases matching TRBD2. CDR3 length equals 16 residues. The germline V gene encodes CDR1 SGHVS and CDR2 FQNEAQ.

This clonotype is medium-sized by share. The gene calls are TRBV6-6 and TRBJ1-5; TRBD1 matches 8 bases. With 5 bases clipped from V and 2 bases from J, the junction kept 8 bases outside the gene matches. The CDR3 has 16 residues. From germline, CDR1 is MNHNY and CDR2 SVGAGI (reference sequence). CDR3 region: CASSHDRGQGNQPQHF. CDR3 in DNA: TGTGCCAGCAGTCATGACAGGGGACAGGGCAATCAGCCCCAGCATTTT.

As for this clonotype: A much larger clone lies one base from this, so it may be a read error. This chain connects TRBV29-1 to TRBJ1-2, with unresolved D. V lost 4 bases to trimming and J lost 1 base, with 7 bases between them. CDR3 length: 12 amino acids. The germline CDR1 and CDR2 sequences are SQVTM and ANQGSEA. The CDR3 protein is CSVASVNYGYTF. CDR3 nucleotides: TGCAGCGTTGCTAGTGTTAACTATGGCTACACCTTC.

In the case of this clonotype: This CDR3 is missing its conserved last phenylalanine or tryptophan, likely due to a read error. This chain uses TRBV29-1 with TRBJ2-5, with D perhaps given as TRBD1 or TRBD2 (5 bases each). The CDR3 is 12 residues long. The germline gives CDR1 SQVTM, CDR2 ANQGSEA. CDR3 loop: CSVEFQGQTQYY. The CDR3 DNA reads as TGCAGTGTTGAATTTCAGGGACAGACCCAGTACTAC.

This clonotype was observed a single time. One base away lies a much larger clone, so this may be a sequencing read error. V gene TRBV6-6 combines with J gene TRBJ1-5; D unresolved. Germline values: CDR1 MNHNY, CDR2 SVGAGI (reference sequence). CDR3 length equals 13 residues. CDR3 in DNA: TGTGCCAGCTTGGGTTTGGGCAATCAGCCCCGGCATTTT. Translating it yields CASLGLGNQPRHF.

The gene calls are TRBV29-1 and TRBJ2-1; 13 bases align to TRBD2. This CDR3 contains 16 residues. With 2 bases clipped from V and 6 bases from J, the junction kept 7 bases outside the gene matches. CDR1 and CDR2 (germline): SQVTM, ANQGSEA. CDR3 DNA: TGCAGCGTTGAATTACTAGCGGGAGGGTTATGCAATGAGCAGTTCTTC. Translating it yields CSVELLAGGLCNEQFF.

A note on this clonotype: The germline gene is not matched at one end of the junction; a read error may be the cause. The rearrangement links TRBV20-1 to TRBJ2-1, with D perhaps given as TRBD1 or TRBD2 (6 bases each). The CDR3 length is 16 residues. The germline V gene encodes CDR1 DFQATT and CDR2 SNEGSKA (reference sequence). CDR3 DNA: TGCAGTGCTAGAGATCCGACTAGTAGTCGGGACAATGAGCACCTCTTT. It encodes CSARDPTSSRDNEHLF.

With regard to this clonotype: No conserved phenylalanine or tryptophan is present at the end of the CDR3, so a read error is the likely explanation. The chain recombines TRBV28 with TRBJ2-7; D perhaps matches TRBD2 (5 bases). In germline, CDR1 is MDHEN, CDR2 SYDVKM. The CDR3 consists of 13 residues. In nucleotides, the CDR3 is TGTGCTAGCAGGACCCCGGGGTATGCGCGGCAGTACCTC. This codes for CASRTPGYARQYL.

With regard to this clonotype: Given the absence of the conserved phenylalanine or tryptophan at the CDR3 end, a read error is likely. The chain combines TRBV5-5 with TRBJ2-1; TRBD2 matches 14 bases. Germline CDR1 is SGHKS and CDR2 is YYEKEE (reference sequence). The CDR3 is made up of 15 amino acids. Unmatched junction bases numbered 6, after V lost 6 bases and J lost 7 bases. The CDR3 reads CASIPGLAGGNEQFL. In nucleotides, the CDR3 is TGTGCCAGCATCCCAGGACTAGCGGGAGGAAATGAGCAGTTCCTC.

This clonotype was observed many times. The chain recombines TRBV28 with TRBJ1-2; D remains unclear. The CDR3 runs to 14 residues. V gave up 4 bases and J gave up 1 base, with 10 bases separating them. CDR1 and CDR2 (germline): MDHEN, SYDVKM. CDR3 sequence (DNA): TGTGCCAGCAGTTCTGCAGCTATTAACTATGGCTACACCTTC. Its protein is CASSSAAINYGYTF.

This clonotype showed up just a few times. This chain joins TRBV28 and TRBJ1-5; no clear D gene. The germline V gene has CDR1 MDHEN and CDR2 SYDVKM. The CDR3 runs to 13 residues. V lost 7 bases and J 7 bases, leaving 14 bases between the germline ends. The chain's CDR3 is CASKVAGYQPQHF. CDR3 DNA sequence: TGTGCCAGCAAAGTGGCGGGATACCAGCCCCAGCATTTT.

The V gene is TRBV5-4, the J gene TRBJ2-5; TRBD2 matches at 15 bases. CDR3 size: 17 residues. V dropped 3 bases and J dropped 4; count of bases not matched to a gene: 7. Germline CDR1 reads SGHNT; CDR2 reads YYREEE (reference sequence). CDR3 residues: CASSSGLAGGRVETQYF. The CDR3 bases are TGTGCCAGCAGCTCGGGACTAGCGGGAGGAAGAGTAGAGACCCAGTACTTC.

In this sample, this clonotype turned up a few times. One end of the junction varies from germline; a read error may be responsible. The CDR3 DNA reads TGTGTCAGCAGCTTAGTACAGTGTGTACACAATGAGCAGTTCTTC. Translating gives CVSSLVQCVHNEQFF. The chain combines TRBV7-9 with TRBJ2-1; no definite D call. The CDR3 extends over 15 amino acids. Per the germline V gene, CDR1 is SEHNR and CDR2 is FQNEAQ (reference sequence).

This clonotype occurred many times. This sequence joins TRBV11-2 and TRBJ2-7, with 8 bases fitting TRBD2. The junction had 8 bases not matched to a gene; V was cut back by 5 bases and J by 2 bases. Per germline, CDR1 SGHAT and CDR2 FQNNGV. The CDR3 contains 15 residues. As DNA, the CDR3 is TGTGCCAGCAGCCCCAGTTCCGGGGGGGCCTACGAGCAGTACTTC. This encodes CASSPSSGGAYEQYF.

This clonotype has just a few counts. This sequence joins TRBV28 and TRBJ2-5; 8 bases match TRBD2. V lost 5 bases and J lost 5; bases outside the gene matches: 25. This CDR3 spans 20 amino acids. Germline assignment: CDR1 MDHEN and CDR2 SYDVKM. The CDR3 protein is CASSQVSGGAYSSCRETQYF. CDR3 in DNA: TGTGCCAGCAGTCAAGTGAGCGGGGGCGCCTACAGTTCATGCAGGGAGACCCAGTACTTC.

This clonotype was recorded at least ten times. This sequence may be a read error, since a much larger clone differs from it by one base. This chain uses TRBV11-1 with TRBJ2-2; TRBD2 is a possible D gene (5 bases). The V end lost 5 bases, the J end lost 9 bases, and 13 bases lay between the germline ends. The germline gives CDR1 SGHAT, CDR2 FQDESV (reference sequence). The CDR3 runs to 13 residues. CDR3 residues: CASSRGPVRELFF. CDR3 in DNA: TGTGCCAGCAGCCGGGGTCCAGTAAGGGAGCTGTTTTTT.

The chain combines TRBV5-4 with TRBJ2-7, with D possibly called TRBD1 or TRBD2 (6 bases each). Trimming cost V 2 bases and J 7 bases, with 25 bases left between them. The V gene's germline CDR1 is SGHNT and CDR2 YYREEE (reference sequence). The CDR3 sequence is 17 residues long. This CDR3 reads CASSFGGLARDTHEQYF. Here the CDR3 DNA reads TGTGCCAGCAGCTTCGGGGGCTTAGCGCGAGATACACATGAGCAGTACTTC.

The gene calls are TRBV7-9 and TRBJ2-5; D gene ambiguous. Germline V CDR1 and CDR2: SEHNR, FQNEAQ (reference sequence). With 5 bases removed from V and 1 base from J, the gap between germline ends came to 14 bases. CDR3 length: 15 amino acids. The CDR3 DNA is TGTGCCAGCAGCCAAAGGGCGCTGTCCCAAGAGACCCAGTACTTC. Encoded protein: CASSQRALSQETQYF.

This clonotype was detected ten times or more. The CDR3 DNA is TGCGCCAGCAGCCAAGCCCCTAAGGGACTAGCGGTCACAGATACGCAGTATTTT. This codes for CASSQAPKGLAVTDTQYF. The chain combines TRBV4-1 with TRBJ2-3; the match to TRBD2 covers 11 bases. Losses at the gene ends were 1 base for V and 2 bases for J; bases not matched to a gene: 8. Germline assignment: CDR1 MGHRA and CDR2 YSYEKL. This CDR3 is 18 amino acids long.